This entry lists 30 T cell receptor beta chains sequenced from one sample in a study of shared clonotypes between healthy human individuals. Sequenced by immunoSEQ multiplex PCR; TCRdb stores in-frame clones only, minus some. This repertoire shows roughly 2,500,000 clones, 93% found once; its top ten account for about 0.38%. Sequencing input: naive CD4+ T cells from PBMCs. Indicated subset: CD45RA+ positively selected. These receptor sequences come from a man between 18 and 35 years old in good health. Some clones in this sample may be carry-over from other donors' samples.

The chain couples TRBV5-1 to TRBJ2-1; 9 nucleotides align to TRBD1. CDR1 SGHRS and CDR2 YFSETQ come from the germline V gene. The CDR3 consists of 16 residues. V shed 0 bases, J shed 6 bases, and the junction held 7 bases outside the gene matches. The CDR3 sequence: CASSLDGTGYANEQFF. In nucleotides, the CDR3 is TGCGCCAGCAGCTTGGATGGGACAGGGTACGCCAATGAGCAGTTCTTC.

A few counts support this clone. V and J are TRBV28 and TRBJ1-1; D unclear. V lost 4 bases and J 13 bases, leaving 16 bases between the germline ends. CDR1 is MDHEN and CDR2 is SYDVKM in the germline V gene. The CDR3 spans 12 residues. Written as DNA, the CDR3 is TGTGCCAGCAGTTCTGGGCCCAGCCGGGGTTTCTTT. Translated: CASSSGPSRGFF.

The CDR3 sequence is CASSEATYGEQYF. The CDR3 region has the DNA TGTGCCAGCAGTGAAGCGACGTATGGCGAGCAGTACTTC. The V gene is TRBV6-1, the J gene TRBJ2-7; unclear D gene. The V end was cut by 0 bases, the J end by 6 bases, with 9 bases between. The germline V gene encodes CDR1 MNHNS and CDR2 SASEGT. The CDR3 extends over 13 amino acids.

This clone was observed once. This sequence joins TRBV7-2 and TRBJ2-7; either TRBD1 or TRBD2 may fit D (5 bases each). The CDR3 totals 17 residues. V shed 5 bases and J shed 4 bases, with 24 bases lying between them. Germline CDR1 SGHTA, CDR2 FQGNSA. In nucleotides, the CDR3 is TGTGCCAGCAGCCTATTGCTCGGCGGGTCGAGGGGATACGAGCAGTACTTC. This sequence encodes CASSLLLGGSRGYEQYF.

The rearrangement joins TRBV6-1 to TRBJ1-2; TRBD1 aligns across 7 bases. Germline trimming cut 5 bases from V and 2 bases from J; bases unmatched to any gene: 8. Germline CDR1 and CDR2: MNHNS and SASEGT. CDR3 length equals 15 residues. The CDR3 DNA reads as TGTGCCAGCAGTATGTCAGGGGGTTCCAACTATGGCTACACCTTC. Amino acid sequence: CASSMSGGSNYGYTF.

The chain uses TRBV19 and TRBJ2-5; tentative D call: TRBD1 (5 bases). The V end was cut by 4 bases, the J end by 2 bases, with 11 bases between. The germline V gene encodes CDR1 LNHDA and CDR2 SQIVND (reference sequence). The CDR3 spans 14 residues. The CDR3 nucleotides are TGTGCCAGTAGTACCCACAGGCCTCAAGAGACCCAGTACTTC. Translation: CASSTHRPQETQYF.

The V and J genes are TRBV29-1 and TRBJ1-4, with 7 bases fitting TRBD1. The CDR3 is made up of 13 amino acids. Germline CDR1 and CDR2: SQVTM and ANQGSEA. V was pared by 6 bases and J by 6 bases, with 7 bases of the junction left unmatched. This CDR3 is CSVTPGTDEKLFF. The CDR3 DNA follows: TGCAGCGTAACACCCGGGACAGATGAAAAACTGTTTTTT.

The J gene is TRBJ2-2, the V gene TRBV4-3; D call uncertain. Germline V CDR1 and CDR2: LGHNA, YSLEER. The CDR3 loop spans 19 amino acids. Trimming shortened V by 0 bases and J by 6 bases, and 23 bases separated the two germline ends. CDR3 sequence (DNA): TGCGCCAGCAGCCAAGATTTCGGATTTGGGCAGGTTCGCGCCGGGGAGCTGTTTTTT. Protein: CASSQDFGFGQVRAGELFF.

This sequence joins TRBV5-1 and TRBJ2-1; tentative D call: TRBD1 (6 bases). Germline CDR1 reads SGHRS; CDR2 reads YFSETQ. CDR3 size: 15 residues. V shed 3 bases and J shed 6 bases, with 16 bases lying between them. CDR3 region: CASSSHTWGLNEQFF. CDR3 nucleotides: TGCGCCAGCAGCTCCCACACCTGGGGGCTCAATGAGCAGTTCTTC.

This rearrangement joins TRBV7-3 to TRBJ2-1, with TRBD2 matching over 7 bases. V shed 4 bases, J shed 9 bases, and the junction held 9 bases outside the gene matches. Germline CDR1 SGHTA, CDR2 FQGTGA. This CDR3 region has 14 residues. In nucleotides, the CDR3 is TGTGCCAGCAGCTCCGAGACTAGCCACGTTGAGCAGTTCTTC. Residues: CASSSETSHVEQFF.

Turning to this clone: The sample carries other DNA sequences with the same CDR3. The chain is built from TRBV7-9 and TRBJ1-1; no firm D call. The germline V gene encodes CDR1 SEHNR and CDR2 FQNEAQ (reference sequence). Between the trimmed V and J ends, which lost 1 base and 1 base, there was a span of 4 bases. The CDR3 runs 13 residues. In nucleotides, the CDR3 is TGTGCCAGCAGCTTAGAGGCGAACACTGAAGCTTTCTTT. Translation gives CASSLEANTEAFF.

The J gene is TRBJ2-7, the V gene TRBV5-1; tentatively, D is TRBD1 (5 bases). V was trimmed by 2 bases and J by 4 bases, leaving 13 bases between them. Germline lookup yields CDR1 SGHRS and CDR2 YFSETQ. This CDR3 comprises 14 residues. This chain's CDR3 is CASSFQGVRYEQYF. DNA for the CDR3: TGCGCCAGCAGCTTCCAGGGTGTAAGGTACGAGCAGTACTTC.

The chain has TRBV28 and TRBJ1-1, with D uncertain. The CDR3 spans 11 residues. Trimming removed 5 bases at V and 7 bases at J, with 8 bases between. Germline CDR1 MDHEN, CDR2 SYDVKM. The CDR3 bases are TGTGCCAGCAGTCACCTCCGTGAAGCTTTCTTT. It translates to CASSHLREAFF.

This clone was seen only once. The same CDR3 is also encoded by other DNA sequences in this sample. The chain has TRBV6-5 and TRBJ2-7; 7 bases are shared with TRBD1. CDR1 is MNHEY and CDR2 is SVGAGI in the germline V gene. With 3 bases clipped from V and 2 bases from J, the junction kept 4 bases outside the gene matches. This CDR3 has 14 amino acids. The CDR3 sequence is CASSYRQGPYEQYF. CDR3 bases: TGTGCCAGCAGTTATCGACAGGGCCCCTACGAGCAGTACTTC.

The V and J genes are TRBV7-9 and TRBJ1-5; D not certain. Trimming removed 2 bases at V and 3 bases at J, with 11 bases between. Germline assignment: CDR1 SEHNR and CDR2 FQNEAQ (reference sequence). The length of the CDR3 is 15 residues. The CDR3 bases are TGTGCCAGCAGCTTAAGCGCGGGCCCCAATCAGCCCCAGCATTTT. It codes for CASSLSAGPNQPQHF. Full variable domain (missing parts from reference TRBV7-9 and TRBJ1-5): DTGVSQNPRHKITKRGQNVTFRCDPISEHNRLYWYRQTLGQGPEFLTYFQNEAQLEKSRLLSDRFSAERPKGSFSTLEIQRTEQGDSAMYLCASSLSAGPNQPQHFGDGTRLSIL.

This clone appeared a few times. V and J are TRBV14 and TRBJ1-1; D not resolved. The ends were cut back, 4 bases at V and 4 bases at J, with 7 bases in the middle. The CDR3 has 12 amino acids. Germline V gives CDR1 SGHDN, CDR2 FVKESK. CDR3 bases: TGTGCCAGCAGCCTACCGAGCACTGAAGCTTTCTTT. It encodes CASSLPSTEAFF.

The chain uses TRBV19 and TRBJ2-1; D assignment may be TRBD1 or TRBD2 (5 bases each). Per germline, CDR1 LNHDA and CDR2 SQIVND (reference sequence). This CDR3 has 16 amino acids. V was clipped by 4 bases and J by 5 bases, with 18 bases between them. CDR3 sequence: CASSSRGWDGDNEQFF. The CDR3 DNA reads TGTGCCAGTAGTAGTCGGGGCTGGGACGGCGACAATGAGCAGTTCTTC.

V usage is TRBV7-2 and J usage is TRBJ2-7, with a possible D match to TRBD2 (5 bases). The CDR3 loop spans 14 amino acids. Germline CDR1 SGHTA, CDR2 FQGNSA. V lost 5 bases, J lost 0 bases, and 11 bases lay in between. CDR3 amino acids: CASSRDLSSYEQYF. In DNA form, the CDR3 reads TGTGCCAGCAGCCGGGATTTGAGCTCCTACGAGCAGTACTTC.

Turning to this clone: This sample also contains other DNA sequences that code for the same CDR3. The chain couples TRBV11-2 to TRBJ2-1; TRBD2 might be the D (6 bases). Germline loops: CDR1 SGHAT, CDR2 FQNNGV. V was cut by 5 bases and J by 4 bases, with 15 bases left in between. This CDR3 spans 15 amino acids. Here the CDR3 DNA reads TGTGCCAGCAGCCTCATACGGGGGAGATACAATGAGCAGTTCTTC. Its translation: CASSLIRGRYNEQFF.

This chain joins TRBV25-1 and TRBJ1-4; D gene unclear. The V end was cut by 4 bases, the J end by 5 bases, with 11 bases between. Germline CDR1 reads MGHDK; CDR2 reads SYGVNS. The CDR3 consists of 14 residues. CDR3 DNA: TGTGCCAGCAGTGGGGATGGCGGGAATGAAAAACTGTTTTTT. It translates to CASSGDGGNEKLFF.

The chain employs TRBV7-9 and TRBJ2-5; D not resolved. The CDR3 extends over 14 amino acids. Germline CDR1 reads SEHNR; CDR2 reads FQNEAQ (reference sequence). Trimming cost V 5 bases and J 1 base, with 11 bases left between them. CDR3 protein: CASSRFGSQETQYF. The CDR3, as DNA: TGTGCCAGCAGCCGCTTTGGAAGCCAAGAGACCCAGTACTTC.

The gene calls are TRBV5-4 and TRBJ2-7; 8 nucleotides agree with TRBD1. Looked up from germline, CDR1 is SGHNT and CDR2 is YYREEE (reference sequence). With V trimmed by 3 bases and J by 7 bases, 12 bases remained unmatched. This CDR3 is built from 15 residues. CDR3 protein: CASSSSIGQGQEQYF. As DNA, the CDR3 is TGTGCCAGCAGCTCATCCATAGGACAGGGACAGGAGCAGTACTTC. Complete variable domain (other parts from reference TRBV5-4 and TRBJ2-7): ETGVTQSPTHLIKTRGQQVTLRCSSQSGHNTVSWYQQALGQGPQFIFQYYREEENGRGNFPPRFSGLQFPNYSSELNVNALELDDSALYLCASSSSIGQGQEQYFGPGTRLTVT.

V is TRBV29-1 and J is TRBJ2-3; TRBD2 is a possible D gene (6 bases). CDR3 length: 14 residues. The germline gives CDR1 SQVTM, CDR2 ANQGSEA. The CDR3: CSHLGGGGTDTQYF. CDR3 nucleotides: TGCAGTCACCTCGGGGGAGGTGGCACAGATACGCAGTATTTT.

CDR3 residues: CASSPVWTGELFF. For the CDR3, the DNA is TGTGCCAGCAGTCCCGTTTGGACCGGGGAGCTGTTTTTT. V and J are TRBV27 and TRBJ2-2; no definite D call. The V gene lost 5 bases and the J gene lost 5 bases, with 9 bases spanning the gap. The germline CDR1 and CDR2 sequences are MNHEY and SMNVEV (reference sequence). The CDR3 runs to 13 residues.

This chain joins TRBV4-1 and TRBJ1-2; D is unclear. The V gene lost 2 bases and the J gene lost 0 bases, with 10 bases spanning the gap. In germline, CDR1 is MGHRA, CDR2 YSYEKL. There are 15 residues in the CDR3. The CDR3 DNA sequence: TGCGCCAGCAGCCAACCTTTGGCTTCTAACTATGGCTACACCTTC. Protein product: CASSQPLASNYGYTF.

The chain employs TRBV19 and TRBJ1-4; tentatively, D is TRBD1 (6 bases). V lost 5 bases, J lost 0 bases, and 22 bases lay in between. The CDR3 length is 19 residues. Germline lookup yields CDR1 LNHDA and CDR2 SQIVND (reference sequence). CDR3 amino acids: CASSLRTVQFLTTNEKLFF. The CDR3 DNA reads as TGTGCCAGTAGTCTTAGGACAGTACAGTTCTTAACAACTAATGAAAAACTGTTTTTT.

This clone was recorded a few times. This chain joins TRBV2 and TRBJ2-2; no clear D. Deletions cut 4 bases from V and 4 bases from J, with 7 bases between. Per germline, CDR1 SNHLY and CDR2 FYNNEI. The CDR3 contains 13 residues. The CDR3 sequence: CASSADSTGELFF. As DNA, the CDR3 is TGTGCCAGCAGTGCCGACTCCACCGGGGAGCTGTTTTTT.

This chain uses TRBV28 with TRBJ1-3; a weak D match, TRBD1 (6 bases). V was trimmed by 4 bases and J by 3 bases, leaving 10 bases between them. Germline V gene data show CDR1 as MDHEN and CDR2 as SYDVKM. This CDR3 has 14 residues. The CDR3 DNA follows: TGTGCCAGCAGTTCTACAGGGAATGGAAACACCATATATTTT. Encoded protein: CASSSTGNGNTIYF. Complete variable domain (other parts from reference TRBV28 and TRBJ1-3): DVKVTQSSRYLVKRTGEKVFLECVQDMDHENMFWYRQDPGLGLRLIYFSYDVKMKEKGDIPEGYSVSREKKERFSLILESASTNQTSMYLCASSSTGNGNTIYFGEGSWLTVV.

The V gene is TRBV5-6, the J gene TRBJ2-4; 9 nucleotides match TRBD1. This CDR3 spans 16 amino acids. The V gene's germline CDR1 is SGHDT and CDR2 YYEEEE. With V trimmed by 1 base and J by 1 base, 3 bases remained unmatched. CDR3 sequence (DNA): TGTGCCAGCAGCTTGTGGGACAGGGCCGCCAAAAACATTCAGTACTTC. This encodes CASSLWDRAAKNIQYF.

This chain joins TRBV5-4 and TRBJ2-1; TRBD2 agrees at 9 bases. Germline V CDR1 and CDR2: SGHNT, YYREEE (reference sequence). V gave up 3 bases and J gave up 4 bases; unmatched junction bases: 5. The CDR3 is 15 residues long. The CDR3 DNA reads as TGTGCCAGCAGCTGGGGACTAGCCCTATACAATGAGCAGTTCTTC. This codes for CASSWGLALYNEQFF.